This passage covers 25 T cell receptor beta chains from one sample sequenced in a study of T cells after yellow fever vaccination. TCRdb reprocessed the 5' RACE reads with MiXCR, giving one entry per CDR3 protein. This sample carries under 550,000 distinct CDR3 sequences, just over 20% of them seen once, and the ten largest clones take 16%. Sequenced material: PBMCs, taken approximately 22 days after the first yellow fever vaccination. The receptor source for this set is a man between 18 and 29 years old who received the YFV17D yellow fever vaccine.

The chain uses TRBV10-1 and TRBJ2-1; 9 nucleotides line up with TRBD1. With 10 bases clipped from V and 10 bases from J, the junction kept 11 bases outside the gene matches. The V gene's germline CDR1 is WNHNN and CDR2 SYGVQD (reference sequence). CDR3 length equals 13 residues. The CDR3, as DNA: TGCGCCACCTCCGGGACAGGGCCACGCGAGCAGTTCTTC. Amino acids: CATSGTGPREQFF.

The V and J genes are TRBV28 and TRBJ1-2; 8 nucleotides align to TRBD1. J lost 4 bases, V lost 6 bases, and 19 bases had no gene match. The CDR3 is 18 amino acids. Germline CDR1 reads MDHEN; CDR2 reads SYDVKM. CDR3: CASSPTGQAPASLYGYTF. The CDR3 DNA follows: TGTGCCAGCAGCCCGACGGGACAGGCCCCTGCAAGCCTCTATGGCTACACCTTC.

CDR3 amino acids: CASRNVADTQYF. As DNA, the CDR3 is TGTGCCAGCCGGAACGTAGCAGATACGCAGTATTTT. The V gene is TRBV6-5, the J gene TRBJ2-3; D is undetermined. V was pared by 8 bases and J by 4 bases, with 10 bases between. Germline V CDR1 and CDR2: MNHEY, SVGAGI. The CDR3 covers 12 residues.

The chain combines TRBV4-1 with TRBJ1-5, with D unclear. In germline, CDR1 is MGHRA, CDR2 YSYEKL. The CDR3 contains 15 residues. Trimming took 1 base from V and 1 from J, leaving 8 bases between them. The CDR3 here is CASSQVGNSNQPQHF. CDR3 DNA: TGCGCCAGCAGCCAAGTGGGTAACAGCAATCAGCCCCAGCATTTT.

The chain uses TRBV5-1 and TRBJ2-5, with TRBD2 as a possible D gene (6 bases). CDR3 length equals 17 residues. Trimming stripped 0 bases from V and 4 bases from J, with 19 bases between. Looked up from germline, CDR1 is SGHRS and CDR2 is YFSETQ. The chain's CDR3 is CASSLAMKVGGVETQYF. For the CDR3, the DNA is TGCGCCAGCAGCTTGGCCATGAAGGTTGGAGGGGTAGAGACCCAGTACTTC.

This clonotype was seen more than once but under ten times. The V gene is TRBV10-3, the J gene TRBJ1-1; D uncertain. The CDR3 spans 11 residues. Trimming pared 4 bases from V and 5 bases from J, leaving 5 bases between. Germline V CDR1 and CDR2: ENHRY, SYGVKD. The CDR3 here is CAISAGTEAFF. The CDR3 DNA is TGTGCCATCAGTGCGGGTACTGAAGCTTTCTTT.

Only a few counts were recorded for this clonotype. J is TRBJ1-3 and V is TRBV12-3 or TRBV12-4; 7 nucleotides match TRBD1. The length of the CDR3 is 16 residues. V trimming: 1 base; J trimming: 2 bases; junction bases outside the gene matches: 5. CDR3 residues: CASSLEGDSTGNTIYF. CDR3 nucleotide sequence: TGTGCCAGCAGTTTAGAAGGGGACAGCACTGGAAACACCATATATTTT.

The sample holds a few counts of this clonotype. The J gene is TRBJ1-1, the V gene TRBV10-3; TRBD1 agrees at 7 bases. The CDR3 is made up of 11 amino acids. Germline-derived CDR1 and CDR2 are ENHRY and SYGVKD. V shed 11 bases and J 4 bases; nucleotides not matched to a gene: 4. The CDR3 nucleotides are TGTGCCGTGTCAGGGGGCACTGAAGCTTTCTTT. Residues: CAVSGGTEAFF.

The CDR3 loop is CASSLGSRASNEQFF. CDR3 DNA sequence: TGCGCCAGCAGCTTGGGCTCCCGGGCCTCCAATGAGCAGTTCTTC. The chain links TRBV5-1 to TRBJ2-1; D unclear. In germline, CDR1 is SGHRS, CDR2 YFSETQ. Trimming shortened V by 0 bases and J by 6 bases, and 13 bases separated the two germline ends. The CDR3 is 15 amino acids.

A few counts support this clonotype. The V and J genes are TRBV7-2 and TRBJ2-3, with D perhaps TRBD2 (5 bases). The V end was cut by 2 bases, the J end by 0 bases, with 12 bases between. The length of the CDR3 is 16 residues. CDR1 and CDR2 from the germline V gene are SGHTA and FQGNSA. The CDR3 is CASSLLSGASTDTQYF. The CDR3 DNA is TGTGCCAGCAGCTTATTAAGCGGAGCTAGCACAGATACGCAGTATTTT.

The chain combines TRBV9 with TRBJ1-1; D gene uncertain. Trimming took off 3 bases at V and 0 bases at J, with 6 bases between the two ends. The CDR3 covers 13 residues. Germline V gene data show CDR1 as SGDLS and CDR2 as YYNGEE. As DNA, the CDR3 is TGTGCCAGCAGCGCGCTCATGAACACTGAAGCTTTCTTT. Translation gives CASSALMNTEAFF.

This clonotype has only a few counts. This chain joins TRBV4-1 and TRBJ2-7; TRBD1 might be the D (5 bases). Trimming shortened V by 0 bases and J by 0 bases, and 9 bases separated the two germline ends. The germline V gene encodes CDR1 MGHRA and CDR2 YSYEKL. CDR3 length equals 15 residues. CDR3 sequence (DNA): TGCGCCAGCAGCCAAGAGGACACGACCTCCTACGAGCAGTACTTC. It translates to CASSQEDTTSYEQYF.

This chain joins TRBV10-3 and TRBJ2-3; 13 positions match TRBD2. Germline V gives CDR1 ENHRY, CDR2 SYGVKD. The CDR3 loop spans 17 amino acids. V dropped 6 bases and J dropped 1; count of bases not matched to a gene: 7. CDR3 in DNA: TGTGCCATCAGCCCGGGACTAGCGGGGAGGGGCACAGATACGCAGTATTTT. Amino acid sequence: CAISPGLAGRGTDTQYF.

This clonotype was seen only a few times. This chain connects TRBV9 to TRBJ1-1; D possibly corresponds to TRBD1 (6 bases). The CDR3 is made up of 14 amino acids. V was cut by 3 bases and J by 4 bases, with 13 bases left in between. CDR1 SGDLS and CDR2 YYNGEE come from the germline V gene. CDR3 coding DNA: TGTGCCAGCAGCGATCCCAGGGGTCCCACTGAAGCTTTCTTT. This sequence encodes CASSDPRGPTEAFF. The full variable domain, with the rest looked up from reference TRBV9 and TRBJ1-1, is DSGVTQTPKHLITATGQRVTLRCSPRSGDLSVYWYQQSLDQGLQFLIQYYNGEERAKGNILERFSAQQFPDLHSELNLSSLELGDSALYFCASSDPRGPTEAFFGQGTRLTVV.

The chain combines TRBV7-9 with TRBJ2-3; 7 bases align to TRBD2. With V trimmed by 0 bases and J by 11 bases, 5 bases remained unmatched. CDR1 and CDR2 (germline): SEHNR, FQNEAQ (reference sequence). CDR3 length: 13 residues. In nucleotides, the CDR3 is TGTGCCAGCAGCTTAGCGGGCGGGGGATTGCAGTATTTT. Encoded protein: CASSLAGGGLQYF.

A few counts support this clonotype. The chain is built from TRBV28 and TRBJ1-2; unclear D gene. The CDR3 spans 13 residues. Trimming stripped 3 bases from V and 8 bases from J, with 13 bases between. The germline gives CDR1 MDHEN, CDR2 SYDVKM. The CDR3 DNA sequence: TGTGCCAGCAGTTTTGTGGAAGGGAGCGGCTACACCTTC. It codes for CASSFVEGSGYTF.

This clonotype was observed a few times. The chain combines TRBV5-1 with TRBJ2-1; 10 positions match TRBD2. Losses at the gene ends were 3 bases for V and 4 bases for J; bases not matched to a gene: 4. CDR3 size: 15 residues. The germline V gene encodes CDR1 SGHRS and CDR2 YFSETQ. The CDR3 sequence: CASSSVAGGYNEQFF. The CDR3 nucleotides read TGCGCCAGCAGCTCCGTAGCGGGGGGATACAATGAGCAGTTCTTC.

The chain uses TRBV4-1 and TRBJ1-6; 7 bases line up with TRBD1. The J segment lost 1 base and the V segment lost 1 base, leaving 13 bases of the junction unmatched. Germline V gene data show CDR1 as MGHRA and CDR2 as YSYEKL. The CDR3 is made up of 20 amino acids. The CDR3 coding sequence is TGCGCCAGCAGCCAAGGGGACAGCTCCAAACAAAGGTCCTATAATTCACCCCTCCACTTT. Protein sequence: CASSQGDSSKQRSYNSPLHF.

The J gene is TRBJ1-4, the V gene TRBV28; tentatively, D is TRBD1 (6 bases). The germline gives CDR1 MDHEN, CDR2 SYDVKM. The ends were cut back, 3 bases at V and 6 bases at J, with 20 bases in the middle. The CDR3 spans 17 residues. CDR3 nucleotides: TGTGCCAGCAGTTTGGGAAGGTGGGGGGCCGGGGATGAAAAACTGTTTTTT. Its translation is CASSLGRWGAGDEKLFF.

The rearrangement uses TRBV4-3 and TRBJ1-4; D not certain. This CDR3 spans 15 amino acids. V gave up 8 bases and J gave up 4 bases, with 17 bases separating them. CDR1 LGHNA and CDR2 YSLEER come from the germline V gene. The CDR3 nucleotides are TGCGCCAGCCGCCCGGGAAAGGACGATAATGAAAAACTGTTTTTT. Residues: CASRPGKDDNEKLFF.

This clonotype has only a few counts. The chain links TRBV9 to TRBJ2-7; D is unclear. Trimming took off 1 base at V and 1 base at J, with 6 bases between the two ends. The CDR3 contains 13 residues. CDR1 is SGDLS, CDR2 YYNGEE, per germline. CDR3: CASSVNPSYEQYF. For the CDR3, the DNA is TGTGCCAGCAGCGTAAACCCATCCTACGAGCAGTACTTC.

The rearrangement joins TRBV25-1 to TRBJ2-2; D call uncertain. CDR1 and CDR2 (germline): MGHDK, SYGVNS. CDR3 size: 15 residues. With 2 bases removed from V and 0 bases from J, the gap between germline ends came to 7 bases. The CDR3, as DNA: TGTGCCAGCAGTGAACCCGTCGCGAACACCGGGGAGCTGTTTTTT. This gives the protein CASSEPVANTGELFF.

This chain connects TRBV2 to TRBJ1-1; D not certain. The ends were cut back, 1 base at V and 6 bases at J, with 12 bases in the middle. Germline values: CDR1 SNHLY, CDR2 FYNNEI. The CDR3 length is 14 residues. CDR3 protein: CASSEDGGSAEAFF. CDR3 sequence (DNA): TGTGCCAGCAGTGAAGATGGCGGGTCGGCTGAAGCTTTCTTT.

The V and J genes are TRBV20-1 and TRBJ2-6; no definite D call. The V and J ends lost 5 bases and 0 bases respectively, with 8 bases between them. The CDR3 contains 14 residues. The V gene's germline CDR1 is DFQATT and CDR2 SNEGSKA (reference sequence). CDR3 loop: CSAASFSGANVLTF. In DNA form, the CDR3 reads TGCAGTGCTGCCTCCTTCTCTGGGGCCAACGTCCTGACTTTC.

This clonotype was detected a few times. The gene calls are TRBV12-3 or TRBV12-4 and TRBJ1-2, with 7 positions matching TRBD1. CDR3 length: 12 residues. The V segment lost 7 bases and the J segment 8 bases; nucleotides outside the gene matches: 7. The CDR3 loop is CASTQGQHGYTF. The CDR3 DNA reads as TGTGCCAGCACGCAGGGACAGCACGGCTACACCTTC.